This T cell receptor beta chain derives from a study of OX40 agonist ivuxolimab in advanced cancers. This CDR3 contains 13 residues. CDR1 is KGHSH and CDR2 is LQKENI in the germline V gene. V shed 1 base and J shed 3 bases, with 6 bases lying between them. This clone came up once. Some clones are missing from TCRdb's copy, which holds only in-frame ones; the method was immunoSEQ multiplex PCR. The table lists more than 40,000 clones, 88% of them singletons, with over 1% in the top ten. The chain couples TRBV18 to TRBJ1-1, with unresolved D. This TCR came from an adult with an advanced solid tumor such as melanoma, head and neck, liver or kidney cancer. The sequencing here drew on CD4+ or CD8+ T cells sorted from blood, taken in a trial of the OX40 agonist ivuxolimab. CDR3 loop: CASSPLAHTEAFF. The CDR3 coding sequence is TGTGCCAGCTCACCACTAGCTCACACTGAAGCTTTCTTT.